The source of this T cell receptor (beta chain) is a study of T-cell memory formation after mild COVID-19. The wider study: The two donors had largely donor-specific TCR clusters.

The CDR3 has 14 amino acids. V lost 4 bases and J lost 10, with 18 bases in between. The germline V gene has CDR1 SGHRS and CDR2 YFSETQ. Study-wide findings and caveats: The authors left the SARS-CoV-2 specificity of second-wave clones peaking on day 37 unconfirmed. Clones contracting across day 15 to 85 had a balanced CD4/CD8 profile; later expanding clones leaned CD4+. Memory from before infection featured some responding clones, which suggests cross-reactive memory joined.

As for this clonotype: What it binds is unknown.

TCRdb re-derived calls from the 5' RACE reads in MiXCR, one entry per CDR3 protein. This sample has 450,000 to 700,000 distinct CDR3 sequences, with roughly 17% found just once. Sequences were obtained from PBMCs or a T cell subset sorted from them (not recorded which). The sequence came from an adult woman who had mild COVID-19 (a few samples of this study predate the infection). Cell type and time point are not known. V gene TRBV5-1 combines with J gene TRBJ2-1, with D possibly called TRBD1 or TRBD2 (5 bases each). CDR3 loop: CASSTGTELGEQFF. Here the CDR3 DNA reads TGCGCCAGCAGCACCGGGACCGAGCTAGGAGAGCAGTTCTTC.